Reported below is one T cell receptor (beta chain). It has no known antigen specificity. Per-base qualities were not stored, and no clone one base away is much larger. TCRbeta CDR3 regions were amplified from genomic DNA by means of the immunoSEQ Assay, a bias-controlled multiplex PCR. Regarding the original processing steps: The number of nucleated cells in each sample was estimated by amplification of reference gene primers within the assay. To quantify the absolute abundance of each unique TCRbeta CDR3 rearrangement, sequence reads were collapsed and filtered. Productive Simpson clonality was computed per sample as the square root of Simpson's diversity index over productive rearrangements. Drawn from immuneACCESS, this table holds only the in-frame rearrangements with V and J called that TCRdb kept. Clones are partly lost; checked studies trace under half to an unresolved V gene and leave the rest unexplained. V and J calls plus clone size are reproduced from that table; the DNA served to infer D and trimming. Here the sample has a few hundred thousand clones; roughly nine tenths occur a single time. Clones ranked in the top ten supply around 6% of the sample.

The sample belongs to a study of blood T cell repertoires in COVID-19 (dated by TCRdb to the early 2020s). For context, the study as a whole: The collaborator samples originated in the United States, Italy and Spain and spanned the acute and convalescent phases of COVID-19. Subjects who had been exposed to COVID-19, were actively infected with it, or had recovered from it provided the deeply sampled blood TCRbeta repertoires that made up the dataset. Samples came from the ongoing ImmuneRACE study (first 160 participants) plus 1,254 subjects from 6 global collaborators. Nearly every sample came with metadata listing a de-identified subject ID, COVID-19 status, age in years and sex. HLA class I and class II types, where available, came from metadata supplied by the sample provider rather than from assay-based typing. A freely available public database, intended as a resource for researchers studying the immune response to SARS-CoV-2, is where the repertoires were released. The prospective study material was composed of cDNA or gDNA derived from T cells, B-cell-depleted T cells, or PBMCs. The paper as a whole reports these results and caveats: Clinical and demographic metadata were provided uncurated, with the amount varying by source and participant.

A second Seattle source provided samples from volunteer blood donors who had recovered from COVID-19. Collaborating institutions collected whole blood in K2EDTA tubes following their own protocols. For TCRbeta analysis, collaborator samples were shipped as frozen whole blood, as isolated PBMCs, or as DNA extracted from either sample type. This receptor was identified in a man younger than 35 who had recovered from COVID-19. Sequenced sample: peripheral blood.

Here is the DNA: TGTGCCAGCAGTGAAGGCGGGGGAGACACAGATACGCAGTATTTT. The translation is CASSEGGGDTDTQYF. The sequence links TRBV6-4 to TRBJ2-3; TRBD2 fits 7 bases in the junction. The germline V gene gives CDR1 as MRHNA and CDR2 as SNTAGT. Counted from cysteine to phenylalanine, this CDR3 has 15 amino acids. CDR3 DNA only is kept here, 45 bases in frame from base 1. Trimmed from V: 3 bases; trimmed from J: 2 bases; junction bases lacking a gene match: 5.